The rows below give T cell receptor beta chains drawn from one sample of a study of regulatory T cells in long-lasting Graves disease. TCRdb independently ran MiXCR on the multiplex PCR reads; one entry per CDR3 protein. Among some 410,000 distinct CDR3 sequences listed, less than 20% were seen once. This sample was shared with a second study, whose subject was T cells in Graves' hyperthyroidism and ophthalmopathy.

Here the sequenced sample was peripheral blood mononuclear cells (PBMCs), taken at new diagnosis, from a patient treated with antithyroid drugs. All receptors derive from a woman in her twenties or thirties with Graves disease. CDR3s include the opening cysteine and the closing phenylalanine or tryptophan. Fields, in order: J gene, V gene, CDR3 protein.

j_call: TRBJ2-1
v_call: TRBV10-3
cdr3_aa: CAGGQGHNEQFF

j_call: TRBJ2-2
v_call: TRBV18
cdr3_aa: CASSPAKNTGELFF

j_call: TRBJ2-1
v_call: TRBV20-1
cdr3_aa: CSAQAGSSYNEQFF

j_call: TRBJ2-7
v_call: TRBV11-2
cdr3_aa: CASSVFTTSSYEQYF

j_call: TRBJ1-6
v_call: TRBV6-2/TRBV6-3
cdr3_aa: CASSYRDRVSALHF

j_call: TRBJ2-2
v_call: TRBV3-1
cdr3_aa: CASSRTGGSTGELFF

j_call: TRBJ2-1
v_call: TRBV9
cdr3_aa: CASSSKRREPKSYNEQFF

j_call: TRBJ1-1
v_call: TRBV7-8
cdr3_aa: CASSLVGRANTEAFF

j_call: TRBJ2-1
v_call: TRBV20-1
cdr3_aa: CSATNGGYSYNEQFF

j_call: TRBJ2-3
v_call: TRBV27
cdr3_aa: CASSLLQDTDTQYF

j_call: TRBJ1-1
v_call: TRBV7-3
cdr3_aa: CASSQGAGGTEAFF

j_call: TRBJ1-4
v_call: TRBV29-1
cdr3_aa: CSVQYPTGFDPTLSDEKLFF

j_call: TRBJ2-2
v_call: TRBV28
cdr3_aa: CASTSGGRWTGELFF

j_call: TRBJ2-7
v_call: TRBV10-3
cdr3_aa: CAISRLAGGEKYF

j_call: TRBJ1-1
v_call: TRBV5-5
cdr3_aa: CASSLQRDSVNTEAFF

j_call: TRBJ2-7
v_call: TRBV3-1
cdr3_aa: CASSPPRRSGGGYEQYF

j_call: TRBJ2-6
v_call: TRBV12-3/TRBV12-4
cdr3_aa: CASTSAFSSGANVLTF

j_call: TRBJ1-5
v_call: TRBV27
cdr3_aa: CASSLNQYQPQHF

j_call: TRBJ2-7
v_call: TRBV15
cdr3_aa: CATSREAATYEQYF

j_call: TRBJ2-2
v_call: TRBV10-1
cdr3_aa: CASRVQVAGAGELFF

j_call: TRBJ2-5
v_call: TRBV20-1
cdr3_aa: CSARAGGGETQYF

j_call: TRBJ2-1
v_call: TRBV6-9
cdr3_aa: CASSYLGEGTRDEQFF

j_call: TRBJ1-5
v_call: TRBV18
cdr3_aa: CASSTGRVNQPQHF

j_call: TRBJ1-1
v_call: TRBV6-1
cdr3_aa: CASEQGPDTEAFF

j_call: TRBJ1-5
v_call: TRBV19
cdr3_aa: CASTGFRGLQPQHF

j_call: TRBJ2-7
v_call: TRBV4-1
cdr3_aa: CASSQDASGNYEQYF

j_call: TRBJ2-7
v_call: TRBV18
cdr3_aa: CASSARDGSYEQYF

j_call: TRBJ1-3
v_call: TRBV28
cdr3_aa: CASRRGGSFSGNTIYF

j_call: TRBJ2-1
v_call: TRBV6-1
cdr3_aa: CASQAELAGVSEQFF

j_call: TRBJ2-1
v_call: TRBV20-1
cdr3_aa: CSAREGDEQFF

j_call: TRBJ2-5
v_call: TRBV20-1
cdr3_aa: CSGDGRAGEETQYF

j_call: TRBJ2-2
v_call: TRBV20-1
cdr3_aa: CSAQAWGRGGELFF

j_call: TRBJ2-7
v_call: TRBV2
cdr3_aa: CASRYDLRDEQYF

j_call: TRBJ2-2
v_call: TRBV5-1
cdr3_aa: CASRRQAQNTGELFF

j_call: TRBJ2-6
v_call: TRBV2
cdr3_aa: CASDDSSGANVLTF

j_call: TRBJ1-4
v_call: TRBV12-3/TRBV12-4
cdr3_aa: CASSLQGAREKLFF

j_call: TRBJ1-2
v_call: TRBV9
cdr3_aa: CASSPDPANYGYTF

j_call: TRBJ2-7
v_call: TRBV7-2
cdr3_aa: CASSLARGGPYEQYF

j_call: TRBJ1-1
v_call: TRBV20-1
cdr3_aa: CSATQDPPFMNTEAFF

j_call: TRBJ2-3
v_call: TRBV19
cdr3_aa: CASSSSGTGESTDTQYF

j_call: TRBJ2-1
v_call: TRBV5-1
cdr3_aa: CASSLVSPRYNEQFF

j_call: TRBJ2-2
v_call: TRBV7-3
cdr3_aa: CASSLTVNQGTGELFF

j_call: TRBJ2-7
v_call: TRBV6-1
cdr3_aa: CASSVAGHSKAYEQYF

j_call: TRBJ2-1
v_call: TRBV28
cdr3_aa: CASSRTSGREFF

j_call: TRBJ1-6
v_call: TRBV28
cdr3_aa: CASSLFLSGINSPLHF

j_call: TRBJ1-2
v_call: TRBV6-5
cdr3_aa: CASSYLGQAAPTF

j_call: TRBJ2-1
v_call: TRBV30
cdr3_aa: CAWIQAGGPYNEQFF

j_call: TRBJ2-5
v_call: TRBV20-1
cdr3_aa: CSARDVGLGQETQYF

j_call: TRBJ2-6
v_call: TRBV6-5
cdr3_aa: CASSYEGRNPSGANVLTF

j_call: TRBJ1-1
v_call: TRBV5-4
cdr3_aa: CASSLVGTGREAFF

j_call: TRBJ1-6
v_call: TRBV9
cdr3_aa: CASSAGEPYNSPLHF

j_call: TRBJ2-7
v_call: TRBV10-3
cdr3_aa: CAISDPEIGYGQYF